The present entry profiles one TCR beta chain with its context. Its target is unknown. This specimen belongs to a study of T cells in Graves' hyperthyroidism and ophthalmopathy. Study-wide context: It was at initial diagnosis, before any treatment, that peripheral blood was collected. Study-wide results and caveats: The model foresaw ophthalmopathy a median roughly 6.5 months prior to onset. In the analysis, a 13 V-J model separated ophthalmopathy from stable hyperthyroidism.

Subjects with ophthalmopathy showed a Clinical Activity Score no lower than 3, a NOSPECS grade no lower than 4, and a duration shorter than 3 months. Trimming cost V 3 bases and J 0 bases, with 11 bases left between them. CDR3 length: 16 amino acids. Germline lookup yields CDR1 MDHEN and CDR2 SYDVKM. TCR beta CDR3 region amplification was performed from RNA transcripts. Initially, a first-round RT-PCR of the TCR CDR3 employed the HTBI primer set. TCRdb itself ran the multiplex PCR reads through MiXCR, one entry per CDR3 protein. The profile shows some 350,000 distinct CDR3 sequences, nearly 15% of them singletons.

The chain couples TRBV28 to TRBJ2-2; no clear D gene. This TCR was sampled from a woman aged 55-69 years with Graves' ophthalmopathy. Sample: blood. In nucleotides, the CDR3 is TGTGCCAGCAGTTTTTTTAGGGCAGCGAACACCGGGGAGCTGTTTTTT. It specifies CASSFFRAANTGELFF. The full variable domain, completed using reference TRBV28 and TRBJ2-2, is DVKVTQSSRYLVKRTGEKVFLECVQDMDHENMFWYRQDPGLGLRLIYFSYDVKMKEKGDIPEGYSVSREKKERFSLILESASTNQTSMYLCASSFFRAANTGELFFGEGSRLTVL.